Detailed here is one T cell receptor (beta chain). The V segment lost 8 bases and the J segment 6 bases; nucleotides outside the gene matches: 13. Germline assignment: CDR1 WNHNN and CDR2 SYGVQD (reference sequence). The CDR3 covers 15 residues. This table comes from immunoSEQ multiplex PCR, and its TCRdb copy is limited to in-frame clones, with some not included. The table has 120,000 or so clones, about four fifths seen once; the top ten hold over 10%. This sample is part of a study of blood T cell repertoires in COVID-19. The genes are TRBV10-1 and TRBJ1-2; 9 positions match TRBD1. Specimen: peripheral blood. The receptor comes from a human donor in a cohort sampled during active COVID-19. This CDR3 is CASWGQGPTVDGYTF. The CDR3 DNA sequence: TGCGCCAGCTGGGGACAGGGACCGACGGTGGATGGCTACACCTTC.